This T cell receptor beta chain was identified during a study of T cell responses to AZD1222 COVID-19 vaccine. Study summary: Second-dose recipients at about 4 or about 12 weeks were treated as one pooled group. Study results and caveats: Vaccination with two AZD1222 doses was followed by a rise in Spike-specific TCR breadth and depth. Only after the peak T cell response were repertoires sampled. Spike as a whole was targeted by vaccine-associated CD4 TCRs, dominant at 160-218 and 743-854.

Remarks on this clone: Its antigen is unidentified.

Only in-frame clones appear in the TCRdb table, and some are missing; sequencing was by immunoSEQ multiplex PCR. The sample holds approximately 120,000 clones, about 87% seen once. Germline V gene lookup returns CDR1 MGHRA and CDR2 YSYEKL. The ends lost 2 bases at V and 4 bases at J; junction bases unmatched: 12. The length of the CDR3 is 18 residues. Sequencing used peripheral blood, obtained on day 0 of AZD1222 vaccination. The receptor was isolated from an adult in good health. V is TRBV4-1 and J is TRBJ2-3; 10 bases are a match to TRBD2. CDR3 sequence (DNA): TGCGCCAGCAGCCAAAACTGGGCTAGCGGGAGTGTAGCAGATACGCAGTATTTT. Translating gives CASSQNWASGSVADTQYF.